According to its frequency, the clone carrying this TCR beta chain is medium-sized. Its antigen is not known. The data belong to a study of CD8 T cells in cerebrospinal fluid in Alzheimer's disease. Study findings and constraints: EBV-specific TCRs in cerebrospinal fluid reportedly do not establish a causal EBV–Alzheimer's link.

Germline V gene lookup returns CDR1 MNHEY and CDR2 SMNVEV (reference sequence). CDR3 size: 16 residues. TCRdb reprocessed the 10x single-cell sequencing reads, with one entry per CDR3 protein and no DNA. The sample table includes approximately 1,100 distinct CDR3 sequences. Input material: cerebrospinal fluid. This chain joins TRBV27 and TRBJ2-7; there is no DNA to check the TCRdb D call of TRBD2. The sequence was collected from a human donor in good health. CDR3 residues: CASSFSAGPLSNEQYF.